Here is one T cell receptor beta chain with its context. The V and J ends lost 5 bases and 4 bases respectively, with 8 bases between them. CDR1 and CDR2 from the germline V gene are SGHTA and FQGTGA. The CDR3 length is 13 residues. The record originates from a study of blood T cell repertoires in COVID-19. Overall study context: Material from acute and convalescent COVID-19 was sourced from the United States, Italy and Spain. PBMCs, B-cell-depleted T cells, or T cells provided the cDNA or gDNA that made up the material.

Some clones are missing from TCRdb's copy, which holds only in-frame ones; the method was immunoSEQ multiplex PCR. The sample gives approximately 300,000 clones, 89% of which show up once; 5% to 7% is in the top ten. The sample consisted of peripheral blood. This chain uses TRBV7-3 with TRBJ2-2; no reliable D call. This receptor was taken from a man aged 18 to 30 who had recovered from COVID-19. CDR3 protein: CASSPRGTGELFF. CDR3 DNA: TGTGCCAGCAGCCCCCGCGGCACCGGGGAGCTGTTTTTT.